These 32 T cell receptor beta chains were all obtained from the same sample, sequenced in a study of CD8+ T cells in alopecia areata. Extraction and reverse transcription of RNA yielded cDNA as the sequencing template. Profiling relied on immunoSEQ multiplex PCR, and the TCRdb table lists in-frame clones only, not all of them. The table has about 200,000 clones, about 58% seen once. Treatment in this sample: oral pan-JAK inhibitor, 5-10 mg twice daily. The sequenced sample was CD4+ T cells sorted from blood, obtained at week 4, from a patient treated with tofacitinib. The receptors derive from a human donor with alopecia areata.

The chain carries TRBV20-1 and TRBJ2-1, with D unresolved. Germline V gene sequence: CDR1 DFQATT, CDR2 SNEGSKA (reference sequence). The CDR3 spans 10 residues. Trimming shortened V by 4 bases and J by 9 bases, and 7 bases separated the two germline ends. For the CDR3, the DNA is TGCAGTGCTATAGCTGGTGAGCAGTTCTTC. Amino acids: CSAIAGEQFF.

This clone was recorded a few times. The chain employs TRBV29-1 and TRBJ2-3; no reliable D call. CDR3 length: 12 residues. The V end was cut by 7 bases, the J end by 5 bases, with 13 bases between. CDR1 and CDR2 (germline): SQVTM, ANQGSEA. CDR3 in amino acids: CSGFRWGDTQYF. CDR3 nucleotide sequence: TGCAGCGGCTTCAGGTGGGGAGATACGCAGTATTTT.

The chain carries TRBV29-1 and TRBJ1-5; no clear D gene. The CDR3 is made up of 12 amino acids. V lost 0 bases and J lost 3, with 3 bases in between. The germline V gene has CDR1 SQVTM and CDR2 ANQGSEA. The CDR3 region is CSVEDPNQPQHF. CDR3 in DNA: TGCAGCGTTGAAGATCCCAATCAGCCCCAGCATTTT.

This clone was seen only a few times. This rearrangement joins TRBV2 to TRBJ2-7; TRBD1 agrees at 9 bases. The ends lost 6 bases at V and 7 bases at J; junction bases unmatched: 4. The CDR3 totals 12 residues. CDR1 SNHLY and CDR2 FYNNEI come from the germline V gene. The CDR3 nucleotides read TGTGCCAGCAGCAGGACAGGGGAAGAGCAGTACTTC. Residues: CASSRTGEEQYF.

V and J are TRBV29-1 and TRBJ2-2; D is possibly TRBD2 (5 bases). Germline V CDR1 and CDR2: SQVTM, ANQGSEA. Deletions cut 4 bases from V and 7 bases from J, with 10 bases between. The CDR3 sequence is 12 residues long. CDR3 in amino acids: CSVGPSNGELFF. CDR3 bases: TGCAGCGTTGGGCCTAGCAACGGGGAGCTGTTTTTT.

This clone appeared a single time. CDR3 sequence reads: CSADRLNYGYTF. In DNA form, the CDR3 reads TGCAGCGCCGACCGACTCAACTATGGCTACACCTTC. The chain joins TRBV29-1 to TRBJ1-2; D not resolved. The CDR3 has 12 amino acids. V was shortened by 7 bases and J by 2 bases, with 11 bases between the two germline ends. CDR1 is SQVTM, CDR2 ANQGSEA, per germline.

In this sample, this clone turned up a few times. The gene calls are TRBV28 and TRBJ1-2; the D is unclear. The V end was cut by 7 bases, the J end by 4 bases, with 22 bases between. Germline V CDR1 and CDR2: MDHEN, SYDVKM. The CDR3 extends over 16 amino acids. CDR3 loop: CASTRAASGGSYGYTF. CDR3 bases: TGTGCCAGCACAAGGGCGGCCTCGGGCGGGAGCTATGGCTACACCTTC.

This clone was seen a single time. The V gene is TRBV2, the J gene TRBJ1-2, with D perhaps matching TRBD1 (5 bases). The CDR3 covers 15 residues. V gave up 2 bases and J gave up 7 bases, with 17 bases separating them. Germline CDR1 reads SNHLY; CDR2 reads FYNNEI. The CDR3 is CASSEQGAFLRGYTF. In DNA, the CDR3 is TGTGCCAGCAGTGAACAGGGAGCCTTTTTACGTGGCTACACCTTC.

V gene TRBV25-1 combines with J gene TRBJ1-2; no definite D call. The V end lost 2 bases, the J end lost 7 bases, and 17 bases lay between the germline ends. Germline lookup yields CDR1 MGHDK and CDR2 SYGVNS. CDR3 length equals 15 residues. The CDR3 reads CASSEHRPPNGGYTF. The CDR3 DNA reads TGTGCCAGCAGTGAACATCGACCGCCAAACGGTGGCTACACCTTC.

The chain employs TRBV29-1 and TRBJ1-1; 7 positions match TRBD1. Trimming took 6 bases from V and 7 from J; bases not matched to a gene: 11. Germline V gives CDR1 SQVTM, CDR2 ANQGSEA. The CDR3 loop spans 13 amino acids. The CDR3 loop reads CSVRGLLAVEAFF. The CDR3 region has the DNA TGCAGCGTGAGGGGGCTTCTGGCAGTTGAAGCTTTCTTT.

The rearrangement uses TRBV5-1 and TRBJ1-1, with TRBD1 matching over 11 bases. The J segment lost 0 bases and the V segment lost 5 bases, leaving 6 bases of the junction unmatched. This CDR3 is built from 16 residues. From germline, CDR1 is SGHRS and CDR2 YFSETQ. This CDR3 reads CASRVGQGAVNTEAFF. The CDR3 DNA is TGCGCCAGCAGGGTTGGACAGGGGGCGGTGAACACTGAAGCTTTCTTT.

The chain uses TRBV5-1 and TRBJ2-3; D might be TRBD1 (5 bases). Germline V gene lookup returns CDR1 SGHRS and CDR2 YFSETQ. Trimming removed 4 bases at V and 1 base at J, with 13 bases between. This CDR3 has 15 residues. The CDR3 DNA reads TGCGCCAGCAGCCTCGTTGACAGCCGCACAGATACGCAGTATTTT. Protein product: CASSLVDSRTDTQYF.

The chain combines TRBV2 with TRBJ2-5; D may correspond to TRBD1 or TRBD2 (5 bases each). Germline V CDR1 and CDR2: SNHLY, FYNNEI. V was shortened by 6 bases and J by 3 bases, with 14 bases between the two germline ends. CDR3 length equals 14 residues. CDR3 nucleotides: TGTGCCAGCAGGGAGAGGGGCAGAAAAGAGACCCAGTACTTC. As protein: CASRERGRKETQYF.

This clone was seen more than once but under ten times. The V gene is TRBV14, the J gene TRBJ1-1; D remains ambiguous. V was clipped by 4 bases and J by 1 base, with 13 bases between them. This CDR3 has 15 residues. From germline, CDR1 is SGHDN and CDR2 FVKESK. CDR3 nucleotides: TGTGCCAGCAGCCCCTTCGGAGGGAGGAACACTGAAGCTTTCTTT. Its protein is CASSPFGGRNTEAFF.

The chain combines TRBV25-1 with TRBJ2-3; a weak D match, TRBD1 (5 bases). Trimming removed 1 base at V and 6 bases at J, with 8 bases between. The CDR3 spans 13 residues. Per the germline V gene, CDR1 is MGHDK and CDR2 is SYGVNS. This CDR3 reads CASSEWGPDTQYF. In nucleotides, the CDR3 is TGTGCCAGCAGTGAATGGGGCCCGGATACGCAGTATTTT. The full variable domain, with the rest looked up from reference TRBV25-1 and TRBJ2-3, is EADIYQTPRYLVIGTGKKITLECSQTMGHDKMYWYQQDPGMELHLIHYSYGVNSTEKGDLSSESTVSRIRTEHFPLTLESARPSHTSQYLCASSEWGPDTQYFGPGTRLTVL.

The chain employs TRBV27 and TRBJ2-5; TRBD2 is a possible D gene (5 bases). V gave up 3 bases and J gave up 7 bases, with 9 bases separating them. CDR3 size: 12 residues. Germline CDR1 and CDR2: MNHEY and SMNVEV (reference sequence). In nucleotides, the CDR3 is TGTGCCAGCAGTTTCTTTGGAGGGACCCAGTACTTC. Amino acid sequence: CASSFFGGTQYF.

This sequence joins TRBV4-1 and TRBJ1-1; D gene uncertain. The CDR3 loop spans 13 amino acids. Germline V lookup: CDR1 MGHRA, CDR2 YSYEKL. The V gene lost 0 bases and the J gene lost 3 bases, with 5 bases spanning the gap. The CDR3 sequence: CASSQETHTEAFF. Written as DNA, the CDR3 is TGCGCCAGCAGCCAAGAGACTCACACTGAAGCTTTCTTT.

The chain recombines TRBV5-1 with TRBJ2-7, with 9 bases identical to TRBD1. CDR3 length equals 14 residues. J gave up 5 bases and V 0 bases, and 3 bases lay outside the gene matches. Germline V gives CDR1 SGHRS, CDR2 YFSETQ. The CDR3, as DNA: TGCGCCAGCAGCTTGGAGAGGACAGGGGACGAGCAGTACTTC. As protein: CASSLERTGDEQYF. Together with reference TRBV5-1 and TRBJ2-7, the CDR3 gives the full variable domain: KAGVTQTPRYLIKTRGQQVTLSCSPISGHRSVSWYQQTPGQGLQFLFEYFSETQRNKGNFPGRFSGRQFSNSRSEMNVSTLELGDSALYLCASSLERTGDEQYFGPGTRLTVT.

This clone was counted a single time. Within the sample, other DNA sequences also encode this same CDR3. This chain connects TRBV4-3 to TRBJ2-7, with D possibly matching TRBD1 (6 bases). Trimming removed 0 bases from V and 3 bases from J, with 9 bases in between. This CDR3 has 14 amino acids. In germline, CDR1 is LGHNA, CDR2 YSLEER. CDR3 in DNA: TGCGCCAGCAGCCAAGAGGGCAGGGGCTACGAGCAGTACTTC. This sequence encodes CASSQEGRGYEQYF.

The CDR3 DNA is TGCGCCAGCAGTCTGTACCGGGACCCCGGTCGGGAGACCCAGTACTTC. Protein: CASSLYRDPGRETQYF. The V gene is TRBV23-1, the J gene TRBJ2-5; D possibly uses TRBD1 or TRBD2 (5 bases each). TRBV23-1 is placed among ORFs of uncertain function. This CDR3 region has 16 residues. Trimming shortened V by 4 bases and J by 5 bases, and 20 bases separated the two germline ends.

This clone was seen more than once but under ten times. The chain employs TRBV19 and TRBJ1-1, with D possibly being TRBD1 (5 bases). V lost 5 bases and J 1 base, leaving 8 bases between the germline ends. The germline CDR1 and CDR2 sequences are LNHDA and SQIVND (reference sequence). CDR3 length: 13 amino acids. CDR3 sequence: CASSLGQNTEAFF. The CDR3 nucleotides are TGTGCCAGTAGTCTCGGACAGAACACTGAAGCTTTCTTT.

The rearrangement links TRBV20-1 to TRBJ2-1; perhaps D is TRBD1 or TRBD2 (5 bases each). Per germline, CDR1 DFQATT and CDR2 SNEGSKA (reference sequence). The CDR3 loop spans 10 amino acids. The V and J ends lost 8 bases and 9 bases respectively, with 11 bases between them. The CDR3: CSTGTGEQFF. In nucleotides, the CDR3 is TGCAGTACCGGGACGGGTGAGCAGTTCTTC.

The CDR3 here is CASSQWSGGDMNTQYF. The CDR3 DNA reads as TGCGCCAGCAGCCAGTGGAGCGGGGGGGATATGAATACGCAGTATTTT. The chain has TRBV4-3 and TRBJ2-3; 10 nucleotides align to TRBD2. V shed 3 bases, J shed 7 bases, and the junction held 10 bases outside the gene matches. Germline V gene lookup returns CDR1 LGHNA and CDR2 YSLEER. The CDR3 totals 16 residues.

A few counts support this clone. The chain combines TRBV23-1 with TRBJ2-2; D call uncertain. TRBV23-1 is labeled an ORF, and its function is uncertain. V was pared by 1 base and J by 0 bases, with 9 bases between. CDR3 length equals 16 residues. CDR3 protein: CASSQCASTNTGELFF. The CDR3 DNA is TGCGCCAGCAGTCAATGCGCAAGCACGAACACCGGGGAGCTGTTTTTT.

The V call is TRBV4-3, the J call TRBJ1-2; D is undetermined. Trimming stripped 3 bases from V and 2 bases from J, with 16 bases between. CDR1 is LGHNA and CDR2 is YSLEER in the germline V gene. This CDR3 region has 16 residues. DNA for the CDR3: TGCGCCAGCAGCCACACGATCAGTATACGCAACTATGGCTACACCTTC. It yields the protein CASSHTISIRNYGYTF.

This chain connects TRBV5-8 to TRBJ2-7, with D possibly matching TRBD1 (5 bases). The CDR3 runs 13 residues. Deletions cut 2 bases from V and 5 bases from J, with 11 bases between. CDR1 and CDR2 (germline): SGHTS, YDEGEE. As DNA, the CDR3 is TGTGCCAGCAGCTTCGCGACAGTTAACGAGCAGTACTTC. It is translated as CASSFATVNEQYF.

V and J are TRBV29-1 and TRBJ1-1; no reliable D call. Germline CDR1 SQVTM, CDR2 ANQGSEA. V shed 7 bases and J shed 7 bases, with 16 bases lying between them. The CDR3 sequence is 12 residues long. As DNA, the CDR3 is TGCAGCGCCACGGAGGTGTCGTTTGAAGCTTTCTTT. Protein product: CSATEVSFEAFF.

This rearrangement joins TRBV2 to TRBJ2-1, with no clear D. This CDR3 contains 15 residues. From germline, CDR1 is SNHLY and CDR2 FYNNEI. V lost 4 bases to trimming and J lost 0 bases, with 10 bases between them. CDR3 in amino acids: CASSVGRRSYNEQFF. CDR3 in DNA: TGTGCCAGCAGTGTTGGCAGGCGCTCCTACAATGAGCAGTTCTTC.

This clone turned up a few times. The CDR3 DNA reads as TGTGCTAGTGGTTTGGTCGCAGATAGCAATCAGCCCCAGCATTTT. Protein product: CASGLVADSNQPQHF. The rearrangement joins TRBV12-5 to TRBJ1-5; D is undetermined. Germline V CDR1 and CDR2: LGHNT, FRNRAP. Trimming pared 0 bases from V and 0 bases from J, leaving 6 bases between. The CDR3 is 15 amino acids.

The V and J genes are TRBV30 and TRBJ1-2; a weak D match, TRBD1 (6 bases). Between the trimmed V and J ends, which lost 5 bases and 7 bases, there was a span of 20 bases. The CDR3 is 14 residues long. The germline gives CDR1 GTSNPN, CDR2 SVGIG (reference sequence). CDR3 loop: CAWRGGGERRGYTF. The DNA for the CDR3 is TGTGCCTGGCGGGGGGGCGGAGAACGGCGTGGCTACACCTTC.

This clone came up a few times. The chain uses TRBV5-1 and TRBJ2-2; no clear D. From germline, CDR1 is SGHRS and CDR2 YFSETQ. V lost 2 bases to trimming and J lost 5 bases, with 7 bases between them. This CDR3 is 13 amino acids long. As DNA, the CDR3 is TGCGCCAGCAGCTTTTCTTTGACCGGGGAGCTGTTTTTT. Residues: CASSFSLTGELFF.

The rearrangement uses TRBV25-1 and TRBJ2-2, with TRBD2 identical over 14 bases. Germline CDR1 is MGHDK and CDR2 is SYGVNS. The CDR3 length is 17 residues. J lost 3 bases, V lost 7 bases, and 7 bases had no gene match. CDR3 nucleotide sequence: TGTGCCAGCACCCGGACTAGCGGGGGGATAGACACCGGGGAGCTGTTTTTT. The encoded protein is CASTRTSGGIDTGELFF.